These 12 T cell receptor beta chains originate from one sample sequenced in a study of radiotherapy plus CTLA-4 blockade in lung cancer. Produced via immunoSEQ multiplex PCR; TCRdb's table is partial and in-frame only. The repertoire holds some 67,000 clones, with around 77% as singletons. Material: peripheral blood, obtained from a patient treated with radiotherapy plus ipilimumab. These receptors were collected from a human donor with non-small cell lung cancer whose response to radiotherapy plus ipilimumab could not be evaluated. Some clones in this sample may be carry-over from other donors' samples.

The V call is TRBV7-2, the J call TRBJ1-1, with 11 nucleotides matching TRBD1. V lost 5 bases, J lost 2 bases, and 4 bases stayed unmatched. In germline, CDR1 is SGHTA, CDR2 FQGNSA. The CDR3 is made up of 15 amino acids. This chain's CDR3 is CASSRGQGANTEAFF. CDR3 DNA sequence: TGTGCCAGCAGCCGAGGACAGGGGGCAAACACTGAAGCTTTCTTT.

The chain joins TRBV9 to TRBJ1-1; no clear D gene. The ends were cut back, 0 bases at V and 3 bases at J, with 3 bases in the middle. CDR3 length: 12 amino acids. The germline gives CDR1 SGDLS, CDR2 YYNGEE. As DNA, the CDR3 is TGTGCCAGCAGCGTAGCTGACACTGAAGCTTTCTTT. Translating gives CASSVADTEAFF.

A word on this clone: Other DNA sequences in the sample encode the same CDR3. J is TRBJ1-2 and V is TRBV18; the D gene is possibly TRBD1 (5 bases). The CDR3 has 13 residues. CDR1 is KGHSH, CDR2 LQKENI, per germline. With 3 bases removed from V and 3 bases from J, the gap between germline ends came to 8 bases. The DNA of the CDR3 is TGTGCCAGCTCACCCGGAGGGGACTATGGCTACACCTTC. It encodes CASSPGGDYGYTF.

The rearrangement links TRBV19 to TRBJ2-5; D is unclear. The CDR3 length is 13 residues. The V and J ends lost 4 bases and 4 bases respectively, with 10 bases between them. Germline V gene sequence: CDR1 LNHDA, CDR2 SQIVND (reference sequence). The CDR3, as DNA: TGTGCCAGTAGTAGCGATCACGCAGAGACCCAGTACTTC. It yields the protein CASSSDHAETQYF. The variable domain in full, completed from reference TRBV19 and TRBJ2-5, reads DGGITQSPKYLFRKEGQNVTLSCEQNLNHDAMYWYRQDPGQGLRLIYYSQIVNDFQKGDIAEGYSVSREKKESFPLTVTSAQKNPTAFYLCASSSDHAETQYFGPGTRLLVL.

The chain recombines TRBV14 with TRBJ1-6, with 7 nucleotides matching TRBD1. The junction had 4 bases not matched to a gene; V was cut back by 2 bases and J by 0 bases. The germline V gene encodes CDR1 SGHDN and CDR2 FVKESK. CDR3 length equals 17 residues. Here the CDR3 DNA reads TGTGCCAGCAGCCAAACGACAGGGCGCTCCTATAATTCACCCCTCCACTTT. Translation: CASSQTTGRSYNSPLHF.

This clone was detected only once. The chain joins TRBV10-3 to TRBJ2-7; perhaps TRBD2 as D (5 bases). The V and J ends lost 7 bases and 5 bases respectively, with 18 bases between them. This CDR3 contains 14 residues. The germline V gene encodes CDR1 ENHRY and CDR2 SYGVKD. The CDR3 DNA reads as TGTGCCATCACGCCGCGGGCGATGGTACACGAGCAGTACTTC. It codes for CAITPRAMVHEQYF.

V usage is TRBV6-5 and J usage is TRBJ1-1; maybe TRBD1 (5 bases). Germline CDR1 MNHEY, CDR2 SVGAGI. The CDR3 has 13 residues. The ends were cut back, 2 bases at V and 4 bases at J, with 8 bases in the middle. As DNA, the CDR3 is TGTGCCAGCAGTTACCCGGGGGGCACTGAAGCTTTCTTT. Its translation is CASSYPGGTEAFF.

CDR3 nucleotides: TGTGCCAGCAGTGTAGGCAGGGAGGTGGAGACCCAGTACTTC. Its translation is CASSVGREVETQYF. The rearrangement links TRBV27 to TRBJ2-5; D possibly corresponds to TRBD2 (6 bases). Germline CDR1 and CDR2: MNHEY and SMNVEV (reference sequence). Trimming took off 5 bases at V and 5 bases at J, with 15 bases between the two ends. CDR3 length equals 14 residues.

The chain joins TRBV5-1 to TRBJ2-5; D gene uncertain. Germline lookup yields CDR1 SGHRS and CDR2 YFSETQ. The V gene lost 1 base and the J gene lost 3 bases, with 7 bases spanning the gap. This CDR3 region has 13 residues. The CDR3 nucleotides are TGCGCCAGCAGCTTGCACTCTAAAGAGACCCAGTACTTC. Protein sequence: CASSLHSKETQYF.

The rearrangement uses TRBV6-1 and TRBJ1-1; 9 bases line up with TRBD1. Losses at the gene ends were 6 bases for V and 5 bases for J; bases not matched to a gene: 7. The CDR3 has 14 amino acids. The germline V gene encodes CDR1 MNHNS and CDR2 SASEGT. In DNA, the CDR3 is TGTGCCAGCAGGGCCGGGGACAGGGTAACTGAAGCTTTCTTT. Its protein is CASRAGDRVTEAFF.

This sequence joins TRBV19 and TRBJ1-5, with 7 bases matching TRBD1. The CDR3 sequence is 16 residues long. CDR1 is LNHDA and CDR2 is SQIVND in the germline V gene (reference sequence). Losses at the gene ends were 3 bases for V and 0 bases for J; bases not matched to a gene: 5. The DNA of the CDR3 is TGTGCCAGTAGTATGGACAGGTTGTATAGCAATCAGCCCCAGCATTTT. Its translation: CASSMDRLYSNQPQHF.

J is TRBJ2-7 and V is TRBV28, with 10 bases lining up with TRBD2. The CDR3 covers 16 residues. Trimming at V came to 8 bases and at J to 1 base, leaving 11 bases not matched to a gene. Germline-derived CDR1 and CDR2 are MDHEN and SYDVKM. The CDR3 DNA sequence: TGTGCCAGCTCCCTACCAAGCGGGGGGGAATCCTACGAGCAGTACTTC. Translated: CASSLPSGGESYEQYF. The complete variable domain, with remaining parts taken from reference TRBV28 and TRBJ2-7, reads DVKVTQSSRYLVKRTGEKVFLECVQDMDHENMFWYRQDPGLGLRLIYFSYDVKMKEKGDIPEGYSVSREKKERFSLILESASTNQTSMYLCASSLPSGGESYEQYFGPGTRLTVT.